What follows are 5 T cell receptor beta chains derived from one specimen sequenced in a study of blood T cell repertoires in COVID-19. The data were produced by immunoSEQ multiplex PCR, yet TCRdb's version contains in-frame clones alone and is incomplete. The data contain 150,000 or so clones, around four fifths of them singletons. The sequenced material came from PBMCs or T cells enriched from blood (not recorded which). The receptor set was obtained from a woman between 45 and 65 years old who had recovered from COVID-19.

As to this clone: The junction departs from the called germline gene at one end, perhaps through a read error. V gene TRBV30 combines with J gene TRBJ2-2, with 14 bases matching TRBD2. Germline V gene lookup returns CDR1 GTSNPN and CDR2 SVGIG (reference sequence). The CDR3 extends over 12 amino acids. CDR3 region: CAWSLGTSGGIF. The DNA for the CDR3 is TGTGCCTGGAGTTTGGGGACTAGCGGGGGAATTTTT. The full variable domain, rest sourced from reference TRBV30 and TRBJ2-2, is SQTIHQWPATLVQPVGSPLSLECTVEGTSNPNLYWYRQAAGRGLQLLFYSVGIGQISSEVPQNLSASRPQDRQFILSSKKLLLSDSGFYLCAWSLGTSGGIFGEGSRLTVL.

This clone has only one observation. This chain connects TRBV27 to TRBJ1-4; D is uncertain. Per germline, CDR1 MNHEY and CDR2 SMNVEV (reference sequence). Trimming removed 5 bases at V and 10 bases at J, with 11 bases between. CDR3 length equals 12 residues. CDR3 protein: CASSEMGGKLFF. In nucleotides, the CDR3 is TGTGCCAGCAGTGAAATGGGAGGAAAACTGTTTTTT.

This clone came up once. V gene TRBV29-1 combines with J gene TRBJ2-1; TRBD2 is a possible D gene (6 bases). This CDR3 has 13 residues. CDR1 is SQVTM and CDR2 is ANQGSEA in the germline V gene. The V end was cut by 6 bases, the J end by 2 bases, with 11 bases between. Here the CDR3 reads CSVISGAYNEQFF. The CDR3 coding sequence is TGCAGCGTCATTAGCGGAGCCTACAATGAGCAGTTCTTC.

V usage is TRBV11-2 and J usage is TRBJ1-3; possibly TRBD1 for D (5 bases). Germline V CDR1 and CDR2: SGHAT, FQNNGV. CDR3 length equals 14 residues. V was clipped by 5 bases and J by 2 bases, with 10 bases between them. CDR3 protein: CASSLGTAGNTIYF. CDR3 DNA sequence: TGTGCCAGCAGCCTCGGGACTGCTGGAAACACCATATATTTT.

The chain links TRBV30 to TRBJ2-3, with D possibly matching TRBD1 (6 bases). With 4 bases removed from V and 3 bases from J, the gap between germline ends came to 17 bases. The CDR3 runs 15 residues. Germline loops: CDR1 GTSNPN, CDR2 SVGIG (reference sequence). The CDR3, as DNA: TGTGCCTGGACGCAACAGGGTATTAGAACAGATACGCAGTATTTT. This codes for CAWTQQGIRTDTQYF.